The following is a T cell receptor (beta chain) sequence with its context. The antigen is unknown. In building TCR beta libraries, iRepertoire HTBI primers were used together with Arm-PCR of CDR3 regions. Each CDR3 protein is one row after TCRdb ran MiXCR on the multiplex PCR reads. The sample consists of roughly 700,000 distinct CDR3 sequences, around 30% of them appearing once. There are 18 residues in the CDR3. Germline loops: CDR1 LGHNA, CDR2 YNFKEQ. V shed 3 bases and J shed 2 bases, with 20 bases lying between them. The time point: persistent/refractory GD, antithyroid drugs over 5 years with positive TRAb. From PBMCs, RNA was extracted and then used to make the TCR library. The sample belongs to a study of regulatory T cells in long-lasting Graves disease. Study information: In persistent Graves' disease, antithyroid drugs had been taken for over 5 years and TSH receptor antibodies stayed positive.

Study-wide points: Favored usage of TRBV28, TRBJ1-2 and TRBJ2-5 was recorded in persistent disease.

The clonotype was recovered from a female donor with Graves disease. Source: peripheral blood mononuclear cells (PBMCs), taken when the disease was refractory, from a patient treated with antithyroid drugs. The chain combines TRBV4-2 with TRBJ2-1; D assignment may be TRBD1 or TRBD2 (6 bases each). The CDR3 is CASSHDPRGSGAYNEQFF. CDR3 coding DNA: TGTGCCAGCAGCCACGACCCGCGGGGTTCAGGGGCCTACAATGAGCAGTTCTTC.